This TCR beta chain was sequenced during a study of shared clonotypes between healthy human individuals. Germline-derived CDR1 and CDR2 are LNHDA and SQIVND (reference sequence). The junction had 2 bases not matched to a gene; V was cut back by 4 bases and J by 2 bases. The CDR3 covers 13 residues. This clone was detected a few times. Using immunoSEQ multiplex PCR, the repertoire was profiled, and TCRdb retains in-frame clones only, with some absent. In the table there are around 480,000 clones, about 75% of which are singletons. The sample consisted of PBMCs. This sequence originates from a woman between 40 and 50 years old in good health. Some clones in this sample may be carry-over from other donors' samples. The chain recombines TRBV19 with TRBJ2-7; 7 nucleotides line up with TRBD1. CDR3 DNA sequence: TGTGCCAGTAGTAGGCAGGGGGCCTACGAGCAGTACTTC. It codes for CASSRQGAYEQYF.